Reported below is one TCR beta chain. The antigen is undetermined. The data stem from a study of cytomegalovirus exposure and HLA in healthy donors. Study-level background: A prior analysis found about 110 million unique TCR beta sequences from around 180 million T cells. The study, taken as a whole, reports: There were 164 TCR beta chains listed as cytomegalovirus-associated.

With V trimmed by 3 bases and J by 0 bases, 6 bases remained unmatched. Germline CDR1 is MDHEN and CDR2 is SYDVKM. This CDR3 comprises 18 residues. Vbeta (60) and Jbeta (13) primers were used in the PCR. Sequencing was performed with immunoSEQ multiplex PCR; in TCRdb, only in-frame clones are kept and a portion is missing. The sample shows 150,000 to 200,000 clones, 84% of them seen only once. Sequencing was done on a sample of PBMCs. This receptor was obtained from a man younger than 30 in good health and CMV-seronegative. The chain links TRBV28 to TRBJ2-1, with 12 nucleotides matching TRBD2. CDR3 nucleotide sequence: TGTGCCAGCAGTTTCACACTAGCGGGAGGTTCCTCCTACAATGAGCAGTTCTTC. Its protein product is CASSFTLAGGSSYNEQFF.